The 14 T cell receptor beta chains reported below all come from one sample, sequenced in a study of OX40 agonist ivuxolimab in advanced cancers. The repertoire was sequenced with immunoSEQ multiplex PCR; TCRdb's copy has only in-frame clones and lacks some. The sample contains some 80,000 clones, 75% to 90% of which appear only once. The sample consisted of CD4+ or CD8+ T cells sorted from blood, taken in a trial of the OX40 agonist ivuxolimab. The source is an adult with an advanced solid tumor such as melanoma, head and neck, liver or kidney cancer.

The chain employs TRBV19 and TRBJ1-4, with 8 bases identical to TRBD1. The ends lost 3 bases at V and 8 bases at J; junction bases unmatched: 5. This CDR3 is built from 14 residues. Germline V gives CDR1 LNHDA, CDR2 SQIVND (reference sequence). CDR3 DNA sequence: TGTGCCAGTAGTATCAGGGGGCAGAGCGAAAAACTGTTTTTT. It yields the protein CASSIRGQSEKLFF.

The rearrangement links TRBV5-1 to TRBJ1-3; D is ambiguous. Germline CDR1 and CDR2: SGHRS and YFSETQ. The CDR3 is 15 residues long. V lost 0 bases and J 1 base, leaving 8 bases between the germline ends. CDR3 residues: CASSLGYESGNTIYF. The CDR3 region has the DNA TGCGCCAGCAGCTTGGGATATGAATCTGGAAACACCATATATTTT.

V and J are TRBV27 and TRBJ2-3, with D perhaps given as TRBD1 or TRBD2 (5 bases each). Per the germline V gene, CDR1 is MNHEY and CDR2 is SMNVEV (reference sequence). V dropped 0 bases and J dropped 1 base, with 11 bases sitting between them. This CDR3 comprises 16 residues. The CDR3 DNA is TGTGCCAGCAGTTTATCGACCGGGACGGGCACAGATACGCAGTATTTT. It translates to CASSLSTGTGTDTQYF.

This chain links TRBV2 with TRBJ2-7; TRBD1 agrees at 9 bases. This CDR3 spans 13 amino acids. The germline gives CDR1 SNHLY, CDR2 FYNNEI. J was trimmed by 3 bases and V by 10 bases; bases with no gene match: 7. CDR3 coding DNA: TGTGCCACCATAGGGGGACAGGGCTACGAGCAGTACTTC. Translated, it gives CATIGGQGYEQYF.

This clone was found once. The V gene is TRBV7-8, the J gene TRBJ2-2; 9 bases are a match to TRBD2. This CDR3 is 15 amino acids long. The J segment lost 5 bases and the V segment lost 2 bases, leaving 3 bases of the junction unmatched. Per germline, CDR1 SGHVS and CDR2 FQNEAQ. The CDR3 DNA is TGTGCCAGCAGCTTAATTAGCGGGGGAACCGGGGAGCTGTTTTTT. This codes for CASSLISGGTGELFF.

This clone was seen only a few times. The V gene is TRBV5-6, the J gene TRBJ1-4; D remains unclear. This CDR3 has 13 amino acids. V shed 2 bases and J shed 0 bases, with 2 bases lying between them. Germline V CDR1 and CDR2: SGHDT, YYEEEE. The CDR3 loop reads CASSFPTNEKLFF. CDR3 sequence (DNA): TGTGCCAGCAGCTTCCCAACTAATGAAAAACTGTTTTTT.

The rearrangement uses TRBV28 and TRBJ2-7; either TRBD1 or TRBD2 may supply D (5 bases each). In germline, CDR1 is MDHEN, CDR2 SYDVKM. Trimming cost V 6 bases and J 4 bases, with 19 bases left between them. The CDR3 extends over 15 amino acids. CDR3 sequence: CASRGGTLKRYEQYF. Written as DNA, the CDR3 is TGTGCCAGCAGGGGTGGGACGTTGAAGAGATACGAGCAGTACTTC.

The V gene is TRBV9, the J gene TRBJ2-7; 9 bases are shared with TRBD1. Germline assignment: CDR1 SGDLS and CDR2 YYNGEE. This CDR3 contains 15 residues. V lost 3 bases and J lost 3; bases outside the gene matches: 7. In DNA form, the CDR3 reads TGTGCCAGCAGCGAAACCGACAGGGGGATCTACGAGCAGTACTTC. Residues: CASSETDRGIYEQYF.

V is TRBV19 and J is TRBJ2-3; no firm D call. The germline gives CDR1 LNHDA, CDR2 SQIVND (reference sequence). The ends were cut back, 4 bases at V and 2 bases at J, with 7 bases in the middle. The length of the CDR3 is 13 residues. The CDR3 region has the DNA TGTGCCAGTAGTAAACTGAACACAGATACGCAGTATTTT. This encodes CASSKLNTDTQYF.

This clone was seen just once. J is TRBJ2-5 and V is TRBV5-1; TRBD2 matches at 8 bases. J lost 3 bases, V lost 3 bases, and 7 bases had no gene match. The germline V gene has CDR1 SGHRS and CDR2 YFSETQ. The CDR3 runs 15 residues. The CDR3 is CASSSDRGGEETQYF. The CDR3 nucleotides read TGCGCCAGCAGCTCGGATCGGGGGGGTGAAGAGACCCAGTACTTC.

This clone was recorded only once. This chain uses TRBV4-2 with TRBJ2-5; 8 bases map to TRBD2. The germline V gene has CDR1 LGHNA and CDR2 YNFKEQ. The CDR3 runs to 14 residues. Trimming at V came to 3 bases and at J to 3 bases, leaving 3 bases not matched to a gene. The chain's CDR3 is CASSQGTSEETQYF. The DNA for the CDR3 is TGTGCCAGCAGCCAGGGGACTAGTGAAGAGACCCAGTACTTC.

This clone appeared once. The rearrangement links TRBV10-2 to TRBJ2-4, with D tentatively TRBD2 (6 bases). The CDR3 totals 12 residues. Trimming left V 8 bases short and J 4 bases short, with 9 bases between. The germline V gene has CDR1 WSHSY and CDR2 SAAADI. The CDR3 nucleotides are TGCGCCAGCCGGGAGCCTAAAAACATTCAGTACTTC. This sequence encodes CASREPKNIQYF.

The chain carries TRBV27 and TRBJ1-5, with D perhaps matching TRBD1 (6 bases). This CDR3 region has 17 residues. Trimming stripped 1 base from V and 3 bases from J, with 16 bases between. Germline V gives CDR1 MNHEY, CDR2 SMNVEV (reference sequence). The CDR3 sequence is CASSLFGDTVDNQPQHF. The CDR3 DNA reads as TGTGCCAGCAGTTTATTTGGGGACACGGTGGACAATCAGCCCCAGCATTTT.

This clone came up once. The chain is built from TRBV6-1 and TRBJ2-5; perhaps TRBD1 as D (5 bases). Germline V CDR1 and CDR2: MNHNS, SASEGT. V was shortened by 6 bases and J by 5 bases, with 19 bases between the two germline ends. This CDR3 is 15 amino acids long. The DNA of the CDR3 is TGTGCCAGCAGGGGAATGGCAGGGCTGGGGGAGACCCAGTACTTC. Its protein product is CASRGMAGLGETQYF.